This T cell receptor beta chain was sequenced during a study of chemoradiotherapy in HPV16-positive cancers. General study results and limits: For HPV16-positive patients, expanding HPV-responsive T cells associated with longer recurrence-free survival. Candidate HPV-specific clones and E7-related TCR motifs grew in tumor during treatment. Functional assays defining HPV-specific T cells used only a couple of HPV16-positive patients.

With respect to this clone: The antigen is undetermined.

Profiling relied on immunoSEQ multiplex PCR, and the TCRdb table lists in-frame clones only, not all of them. The profile shows 8,200 or so clones, approximately 91% of them singletons. CDR1 SGDLS and CDR2 YYNGEE come from the germline V gene. V shed 4 bases, J shed 8 bases, and the junction held 10 bases outside the gene matches. The CDR3 has 15 amino acids. V usage is TRBV9 and J usage is TRBJ1-4; 8 bases are a match to TRBD1. This TCR was recovered from a human donor with HPV-associated anogenital cancer. The source was tumor tissue, collected from a patient who underwent chemoradiotherapy. CDR3 DNA sequence: TGTGCCAGCAGCTCAAGCCAGGGGGCTAGGGAAAAACTGTTTTTT. Amino acid sequence: CASSSSQGAREKLFF.